This is a list of T cell receptor beta chains from one sample in a study of cytomegalovirus exposure and HLA in healthy donors. The protocol was immunoSEQ multiplex PCR, while the TCRdb copy is restricted to in-frame clones and leaves out a portion. This sample has about 300,000 clones, with about nine tenths found just once. The sequencing input was PBMCs. The source of these receptors is a man aged 40-49 years in good health and CMV-seropositive. Each CDR3 is given with its conserved first and last residue. The D gene is left open where the match is weak. Some rows mark clone size as missing; the rest say once, few, many or name a class of expanded clone.

J: TRBJ1-2
D: .
size: once
V: TRBV6-5
CDR3: CASRGLQDYGYTF
DNA: TGTGCCAGCAGGGGGCTTCAAGACTATGGCTACACCTTC

J: TRBJ2-1
D: .
size: .
V: TRBV28
CDR3: CASSFVDNNEQFF
DNA: TGTGCCAGCAGTTTCGTGGACAACAATGAGCAGTTCTTC

J: TRBJ2-1
D: TRBD1
size: once
V: TRBV5-6
CDR3: CASSWTGGGGNEQFF
DNA: TGTGCCAGCAGCTGGACAGGGGGCGGAGGCAATGAGCAGTTCTTC

J: TRBJ2-7
D: TRBD1
size: .
V: TRBV27
CDR3: CASSLMGQGTYEQYF
DNA: TGTGCCAGCAGTTTAATGGGACAGGGAACCTACGAGCAGTACTTC

J: TRBJ1-1
D: .
size: few
V: TRBV4-1
CDR3: CASSQESRTEGNF
DNA: TGCGCCAGCAGCCAAGAATCTAGGACCGAGGGTAACTTT

J: TRBJ1-1
D: .
size: .
V: TRBV20-1
CDR3: CSVQYTEAFF
DNA: TGCAGTGTTCAGTACACTGAAGCTTTCTTT

J: TRBJ1-2
D: .
size: .
V: TRBV19
CDR3: CASSPGPGYTF
DNA: TGTGCCAGTAGCCCAGGTCCCGGCTACACCTTC

J: TRBJ2-7
D: .
size: few
V: TRBV7-9
CDR3: CASSPTSGGEQYF
DNA: TGTGCCAGCAGCCCCACTAGTGGCGGCGAGCAGTACTTC

J: TRBJ2-5
D: TRBD2
size: .
V: TRBV11-2
CDR3: CASSFVAGTQETQYF
DNA: TGTGCCAGCAGCTTTGTAGCGGGTACACAAGAGACCCAGTACTTC

J: TRBJ1-2
D: TRBD1
size: .
V: TRBV7-9
CDR3: CSSSLSPGTGNYGYTF
DNA: TGTTCCAGCAGCTTGAGCCCCGGGACAGGGAACTATGGCTACACCTTC

J: TRBJ2-2
D: .
size: few
V: TRBV2
CDR3: CASKSNSNTGELFF
DNA: TGTGCCAGCAAATCCAACAGCAACACCGGGGAGCTGTTTTTT

J: TRBJ1-1
D: .
size: .
V: TRBV11-1
CDR3: CASSLGGALEAFF
DNA: TGTGCCAGCAGCTTGGGGGGGGCACTAGAAGCTTTCTTT

J: TRBJ1-5
D: .
size: .
V: TRBV30
CDR3: CALKGRGAENQPQHF
DNA: TGTGCCCTAAAGGGACGGGGGGCGGAAAATCAGCCCCAGCATTTT

J: TRBJ2-1
D: TRBD2
size: .
V: TRBV29-1
CDR3: CSAAGTSGVGNEQFF
DNA: TGCAGCGCCGCCGGGACTAGCGGGGTTGGTAATGAGCAGTTCTTC

J: TRBJ1-5
D: .
size: once
V: TRBV28
CDR3: CASSSRGFGNQPQHF
DNA: TGTGCCAGCAGTTCGAGGGGGTTCGGCAATCAGCCCCAGCATTTT

J: TRBJ2-1
D: TRBD1
size: few
V: TRBV5-1
CDR3: CASSLQGSSYNEQFF
DNA: TGCGCCAGCAGCTTACAGGGGAGCTCCTACAATGAGCAGTTCTTC

J: TRBJ2-1
D: TRBD2
size: .
V: TRBV5-6
CDR3: CASSLAVAGVGEQFF
DNA: TGTGCCAGCAGCTTGGCGGTAGCGGGAGTGGGTGAGCAGTTCTTC

J: TRBJ1-2
D: .
size: .
V: TRBV7-8
CDR3: CASSLGSTNYGYTF
DNA: TGTGCCAGCAGCTTAGGTTCAACTAACTATGGCTACACCTTC

J: TRBJ2-7
D: TRBD2
size: .
V: TRBV7-9
CDR3: CASSLTSGRAYEQYF
DNA: TGTGCCAGCAGCTTGACTAGCGGGAGGGCCTACGAGCAGTACTTC

J: TRBJ2-7
D: .
size: .
V: TRBV7-8
CDR3: CASSLVSEGVYEQYF
DNA: TGTGCCAGCAGCTTAGTTTCCGAGGGGGTCTACGAGCAGTACTTC

J: TRBJ1-2
D: TRBD1
size: .
V: TRBV18
CDR3: CASSPPGQGALDGYTF
DNA: TGTGCCAGCTCACCACCGGGACAGGGGGCTCTGGATGGCTACACCTTC

J: TRBJ1-1
D: .
size: .
V: TRBV28
CDR3: CASTNPGLNTEAFF
DNA: TGTGCCAGCACAAACCCGGGATTGAACACTGAAGCTTTCTTT

J: TRBJ2-3
D: .
size: .
V: TRBV6-5
CDR3: CASSRTGTDTQYF
DNA: TGTGCCAGCAGTCGTACAGGCACAGATACGCAGTATTTT

J: TRBJ2-7
D: TRBD1
size: .
V: TRBV27
CDR3: CASRRQGSDEQYF
DNA: TGTGCCAGCAGGAGACAGGGGTCTGACGAGCAGTACTTC

J: TRBJ2-6
D: TRBD2
size: .
V: TRBV19
CDR3: CATLGAGGTYAGANVLTF
DNA: TGTGCCACGCTGGGGGCGGGAGGGACTTATGCTGGGGCCAACGTCCTGACTTTC

J: TRBJ1-5
D: .
size: .
V: TRBV11-2
CDR3: CASSTGLNQPQHF
DNA: TGTGCCAGCTCCACAGGGCTTAATCAGCCCCAGCATTTT

J: TRBJ1-1
D: .
size: .
V: TRBV29-1
CDR3: CSVAGVSTEAFF
DNA: TGCAGCGTTGCAGGGGTTTCCACTGAAGCTTTCTTT

J: TRBJ2-7
D: TRBD2
size: .
V: TRBV7-9
CDR3: CASSLGTSELYEQYF
DNA: TGTGCCAGCAGCTTAGGGACTAGTGAGTTATACGAGCAGTACTTC

J: TRBJ2-1
D: .
size: .
V: TRBV7-9
CDR3: CASSLGTDGEQFF
DNA: TGTGCCAGCAGCTTAGGAACCGACGGGGAGCAGTTCTTC

J: TRBJ2-7
D: .
size: .
V: TRBV5-1
CDR3: CASSWGDSYEQYF
DNA: TGCGCCAGCAGCTGGGGGGATTCCTACGAGCAGTACTTC

J: TRBJ1-1
D: TRBD1
size: .
V: TRBV27
CDR3: CASSWRLAGTGVTSTEAFF
DNA: TGTGCCAGCAGTTGGAGATTAGCCGGGACAGGGGTTACGAGCACTGAAGCTTTCTTT

J: TRBJ2-5
D: TRBD2
size: .
V: TRBV29-1
CDR3: CSVVAGEETQYF
DNA: TGCAGCGTTGTAGCGGGAGAGGAGACCCAGTACTTC

J: TRBJ2-2
D: TRBD1
size: .
V: TRBV29-1
CDR3: CSVDKQGLGGELFF
DNA: TGCAGCGTTGATAAACAGGGGCTTGGGGGGGAGCTGTTTTTT

J: TRBJ2-7
D: TRBD1
size: .
V: TRBV29-1
CDR3: CSVEERQGAITYEQYF
DNA: TGCAGCGTTGAAGAGCGACAGGGGGCGATTACCTACGAGCAGTACTTC

J: TRBJ2-7
D: TRBD2
size: .
V: TRBV28
CDR3: CASTTSGSALEQYF
DNA: TGTGCCAGCACTACTAGCGGGAGCGCCCTCGAGCAGTACTTC

J: TRBJ2-3
D: TRBD2
size: .
V: TRBV29-1
CDR3: CSVRRLAGADTQYF
DNA: TGCAGCGTTAGGAGACTAGCGGGAGCCGATACGCAGTATTTT

J: TRBJ2-7
D: TRBD2
size: .
V: TRBV27
CDR3: CASSLAANYEQYF
DNA: TGTGCCAGCAGCCTAGCGGCCAACTACGAGCAGTACTTC

J: TRBJ1-1
D: .
size: few
V: TRBV13
CDR3: CASRGQGTEAFF
DNA: TGTGCCAGCAGGGGGCAGGGCACTGAAGCTTTCTTT

J: TRBJ2-1
D: .
size: .
V: TRBV6-1
CDR3: CASIRGTYNEQFF
DNA: TGTGCCAGCATTCGGGGGACCTACAATGAGCAGTTCTTC

J: TRBJ1-2
D: .
size: .
V: TRBV27
CDR3: CASSQTGLGRSTNYGYTF
DNA: TGTGCCAGCAGCCAGACAGGATTGGGCCGATCAACTAACTATGGCTACACCTTC

J: TRBJ1-2
D: TRBD1
size: .
V: TRBV25-1
CDR3: CASSVGTGFGYTF
DNA: TGTGCCAGCAGTGTCGGGACAGGGTTTGGCTACACCTTC

J: TRBJ2-1
D: .
size: .
V: TRBV30
CDR3: CASSDLPDEQFF
DNA: TGTGCCTCTTCGGACTTACCCGATGAGCAGTTCTTC

J: TRBJ2-3
D: .
size: .
V: TRBV7-9
CDR3: CSSSLVGQGYTDTQYF
DNA: TGTTCCAGCAGCTTAGTAGGCCAGGGGTACACAGATACGCAGTATTTT

J: TRBJ2-1
D: TRBD2
size: .
V: TRBV18
CDR3: CASSPPGLAGGGLGDEQFF
DNA: TGTGCCAGCTCACCACCGGGACTAGCGGGAGGAGGTTTGGGCGATGAGCAGTTCTTC

J: TRBJ1-4
D: TRBD1
size: .
V: TRBV28
CDR3: CASSLRGPNEKLFF
DNA: TGTGCCAGCAGTTTAAGGGGGCCGAATGAAAAACTGTTTTTT

J: TRBJ2-3
D: .
size: .
V: TRBV5-6
CDR3: CASSLVDRSSTDTQYF
DNA: TGTGCCAGCAGCTTGGTAGACAGGAGTAGCACAGATACGCAGTATTTT

J: TRBJ2-7
D: .
size: .
V: TRBV5-6
CDR3: CASSSTQGYEQYF
DNA: TGTGCCAGCAGCTCGACACAGGGCTACGAGCAGTACTTC

J: TRBJ1-5
D: .
size: .
V: TRBV28
CDR3: CASSADQPQHF
DNA: TGCGCCAGCAGCGCAGATCAGCCCCAGCATTTT

J: TRBJ2-7
D: TRBD1
size: once
V: TRBV5-6
CDR3: CASSFRTGAYEQYF
DNA: TGTGCCAGCAGCTTTCGGACAGGGGCCTACGAGCAGTACTTC

J: TRBJ2-3
D: TRBD2
size: .
V: TRBV15
CDR3: CATSRGTRVDTQYF
DNA: TGTGCCACCAGCAGAGGGACTAGGGTAGATACGCAGTATTTT

J: TRBJ2-7
D: TRBD2
size: .
V: TRBV13
CDR3: CASSPSGRWYEQYF
DNA: TGTGCCAGCAGCCCAAGCGGGAGATGGTACGAGCAGTACTTC

J: TRBJ2-7
D: TRBD2
size: .
V: TRBV7-9
CDR3: CASSPGLAGPLRAEYF
DNA: TGTGCCAGCAGCCCAGGACTAGCGGGACCTTTGCGCGCGGAGTACTTC

J: TRBJ1-2
D: .
size: .
V: TRBV5-1
CDR3: CASSPTGFYGYTF
DNA: TGCGCCAGCAGCCCGACAGGCTTCTATGGCTACACCTTC

J: TRBJ1-3
D: TRBD1
size: .
V: TRBV6-6
CDR3: CASSYSAGTGGNTIYF
DNA: TGTGCCAGCAGTTACTCGGCCGGGACAGGGGGAAACACCATATATTTT

J: TRBJ2-2
D: .
size: .
V: TRBV5-1
CDR3: CASSLSDSASGGELFF
DNA: TGCGCCAGCAGCCTTTCGGACTCAGCAAGTGGCGGGGAGCTGTTTTTT

J: TRBJ2-7
D: TRBD1
size: .
V: TRBV10-3
CDR3: CAISRTGTGSSGVEQYF
DNA: TGTGCCATCAGTAGAACCGGGACAGGGTCTTCCGGGGTCGAGCAGTACTTC

J: TRBJ2-1
D: .
size: once
V: TRBV30
CDR3: CAWNSFNEQFF
DNA: TGTGCCTGGAATTCTTTCAATGAGCAGTTCTTC

J: TRBJ2-5
D: TRBD2
size: .
V: TRBV7-9
CDR3: CASSLDLAGLQETQYF
DNA: TGTGCCAGCAGCTTAGATCTAGCGGGGCTACAAGAGACCCAGTACTTC

J: TRBJ1-2
D: .
size: .
V: TRBV12-2
CDR3: CASRLVIGTGGYSYTF
DNA: TGTGCAAGTCGCTTAGTTATCGGGACAGGGGGCTATAGCTACACCTTC